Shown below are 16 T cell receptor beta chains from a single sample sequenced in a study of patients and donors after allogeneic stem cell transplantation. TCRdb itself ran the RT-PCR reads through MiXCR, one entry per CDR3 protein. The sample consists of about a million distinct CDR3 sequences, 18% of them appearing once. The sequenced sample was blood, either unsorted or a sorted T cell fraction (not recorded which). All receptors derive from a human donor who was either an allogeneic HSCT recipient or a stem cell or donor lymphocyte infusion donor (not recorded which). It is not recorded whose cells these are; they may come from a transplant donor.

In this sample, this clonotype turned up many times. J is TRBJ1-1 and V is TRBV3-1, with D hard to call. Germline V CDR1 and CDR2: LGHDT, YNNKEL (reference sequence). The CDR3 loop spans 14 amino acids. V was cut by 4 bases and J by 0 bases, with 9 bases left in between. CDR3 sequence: CASSRRGMNTEAFF. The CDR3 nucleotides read TGTGCCAGCAGCCGGAGAGGAATGAACACTGAAGCTTTCTTT.

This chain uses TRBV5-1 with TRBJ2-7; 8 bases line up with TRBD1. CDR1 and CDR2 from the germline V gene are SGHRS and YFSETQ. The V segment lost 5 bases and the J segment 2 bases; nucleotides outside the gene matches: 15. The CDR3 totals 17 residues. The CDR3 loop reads CASSFLIRQGMPYEQYF. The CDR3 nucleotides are TGCGCCAGCAGTTTCCTTATCAGACAGGGGATGCCCTACGAGCAGTACTTC.

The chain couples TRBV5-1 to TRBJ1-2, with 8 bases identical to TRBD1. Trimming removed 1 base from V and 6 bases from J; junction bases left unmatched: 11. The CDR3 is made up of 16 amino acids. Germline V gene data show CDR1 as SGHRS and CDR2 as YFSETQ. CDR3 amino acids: CASSLSAGAGGHGYTF. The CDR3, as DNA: TGCGCCAGCAGCTTGTCTGCCGGGGCAGGGGGCCATGGCTACACCTTC. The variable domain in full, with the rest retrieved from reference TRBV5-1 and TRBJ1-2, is KAGVTQTPRYLIKTRGQQVTLSCSPISGHRSVSWYQQTPGQGLQFLFEYFSETQRNKGNFPGRFSGRQFSNSRSEMNVSTLELGDSALYLCASSLSAGAGGHGYTFGSGTRLTVV.

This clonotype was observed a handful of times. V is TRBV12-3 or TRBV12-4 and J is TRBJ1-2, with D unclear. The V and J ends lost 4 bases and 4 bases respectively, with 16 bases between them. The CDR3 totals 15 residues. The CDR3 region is CASSSLESPFYGYTF. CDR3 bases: TGTGCCAGCAGTTCACTCGAGTCGCCATTCTATGGCTACACCTTC.

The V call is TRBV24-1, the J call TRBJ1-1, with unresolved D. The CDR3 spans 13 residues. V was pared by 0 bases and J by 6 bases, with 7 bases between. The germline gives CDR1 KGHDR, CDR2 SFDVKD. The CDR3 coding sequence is TGTGCCACCAGTGATTTGGAAGGTTCTGAAGCTTTCTTT. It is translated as CATSDLEGSEAFF.

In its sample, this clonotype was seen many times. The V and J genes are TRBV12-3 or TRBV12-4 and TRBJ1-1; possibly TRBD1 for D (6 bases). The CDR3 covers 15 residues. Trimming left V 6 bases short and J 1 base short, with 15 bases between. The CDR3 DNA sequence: TGTGCCAGCAGAACAGGGTGGGGAAGGAACACTGAAGCTTTCTTT. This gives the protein CASRTGWGRNTEAFF.

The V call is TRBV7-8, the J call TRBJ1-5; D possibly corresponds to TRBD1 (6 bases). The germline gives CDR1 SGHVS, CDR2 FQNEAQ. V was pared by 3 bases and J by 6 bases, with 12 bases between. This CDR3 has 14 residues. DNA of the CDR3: TGTGCCAGCAGCTTGCTACAGGGAAGTCAGCCCCAGCATTTT. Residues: CASSLLQGSQPQHF.

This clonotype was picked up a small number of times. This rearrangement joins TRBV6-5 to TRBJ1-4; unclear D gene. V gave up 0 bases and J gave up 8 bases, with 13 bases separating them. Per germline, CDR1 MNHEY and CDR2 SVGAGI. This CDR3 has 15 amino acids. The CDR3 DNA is TGTGCCAGCAGTTACTCGATAGGGAGAGGCGAAAAACTGTTTTTT. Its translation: CASSYSIGRGEKLFF.

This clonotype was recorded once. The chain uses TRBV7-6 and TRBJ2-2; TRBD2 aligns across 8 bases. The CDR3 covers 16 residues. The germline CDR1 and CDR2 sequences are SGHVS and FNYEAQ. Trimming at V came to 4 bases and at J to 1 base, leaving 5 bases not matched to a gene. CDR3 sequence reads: CASSSIAGWNTGELFF. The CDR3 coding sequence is TGTGCCAGCAGCTCTATAGCGGGATGGAACACCGGGGAGCTGTTTTTT.

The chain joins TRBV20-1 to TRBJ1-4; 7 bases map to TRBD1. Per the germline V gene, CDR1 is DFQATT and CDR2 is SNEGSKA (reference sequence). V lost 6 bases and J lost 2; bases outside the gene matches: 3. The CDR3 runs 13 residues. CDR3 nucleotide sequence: TGCAGTGCCCAGGGGGACACTAATGAAAAACTGTTTTTT. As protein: CSAQGDTNEKLFF.

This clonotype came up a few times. Here the CDR3 reads CASRTTTGGGNQPQHF. Here the CDR3 DNA reads TGTGCCAGCAGGACAACGACAGGGGGGGGCAATCAGCCCCAGCATTTT. The chain is built from TRBV12-3 or TRBV12-4 and TRBJ1-5; 9 nucleotides agree with TRBD1. V was pared by 6 bases and J by 2 bases, with 8 bases of the junction left unmatched. The CDR3 consists of 16 residues.

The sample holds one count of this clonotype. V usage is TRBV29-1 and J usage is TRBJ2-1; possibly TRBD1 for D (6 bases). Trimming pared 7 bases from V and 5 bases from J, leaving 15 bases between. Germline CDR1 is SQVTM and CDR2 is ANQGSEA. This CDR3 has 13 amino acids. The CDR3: CSGKGHTDNEQFF. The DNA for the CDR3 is TGCAGCGGAAAGGGACACACAGACAATGAGCAGTTCTTC.

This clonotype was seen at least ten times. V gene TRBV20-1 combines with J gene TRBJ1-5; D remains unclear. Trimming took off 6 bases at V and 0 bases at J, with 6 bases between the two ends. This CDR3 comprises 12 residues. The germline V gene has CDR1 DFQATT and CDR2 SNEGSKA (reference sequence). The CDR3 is CSADYSNQPQHF. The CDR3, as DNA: TGCAGTGCCGACTATAGCAATCAGCCCCAGCATTTT.

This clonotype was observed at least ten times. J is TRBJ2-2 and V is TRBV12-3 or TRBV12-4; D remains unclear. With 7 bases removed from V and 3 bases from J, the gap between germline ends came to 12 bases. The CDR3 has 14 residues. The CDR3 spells CASTSVGYTGELFF. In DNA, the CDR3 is TGTGCCAGCACGTCGGTGGGTTACACCGGGGAGCTGTTTTTT.

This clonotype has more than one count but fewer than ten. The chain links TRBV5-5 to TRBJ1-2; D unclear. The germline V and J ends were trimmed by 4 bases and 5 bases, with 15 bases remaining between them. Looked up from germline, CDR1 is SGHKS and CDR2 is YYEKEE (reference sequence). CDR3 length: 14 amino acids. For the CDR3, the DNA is TGTGCCAGCAGCCCAGCAGTCATCCTTTATGGCTACACCTTC. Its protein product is CASSPAVILYGYTF.

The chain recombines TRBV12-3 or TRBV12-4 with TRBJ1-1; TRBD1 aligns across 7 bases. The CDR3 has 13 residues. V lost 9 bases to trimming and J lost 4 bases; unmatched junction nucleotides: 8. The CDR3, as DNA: TGTGCCAGTTGTTTGACAGGGTTCACTGAAGCTTTCTTT. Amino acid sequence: CASCLTGFTEAFF.